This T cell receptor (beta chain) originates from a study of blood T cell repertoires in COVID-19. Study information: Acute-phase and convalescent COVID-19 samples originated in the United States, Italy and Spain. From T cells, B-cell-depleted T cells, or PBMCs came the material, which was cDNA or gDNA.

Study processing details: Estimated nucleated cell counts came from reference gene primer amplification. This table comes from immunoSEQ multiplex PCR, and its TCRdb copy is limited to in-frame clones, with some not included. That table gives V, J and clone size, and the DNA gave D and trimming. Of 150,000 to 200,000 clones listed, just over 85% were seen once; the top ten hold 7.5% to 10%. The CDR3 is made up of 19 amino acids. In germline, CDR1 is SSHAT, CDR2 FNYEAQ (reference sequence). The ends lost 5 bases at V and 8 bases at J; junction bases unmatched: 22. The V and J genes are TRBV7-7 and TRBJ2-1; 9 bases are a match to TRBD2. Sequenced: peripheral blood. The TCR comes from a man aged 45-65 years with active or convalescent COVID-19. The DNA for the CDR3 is TGTGCCAGCAGCCCCCACTGGGCGGGAGGGCCTGGGGTCATGGATGAGCAGTTCTTC. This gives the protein CASSPHWAGGPGVMDEQFF.